The source of this T cell receptor beta chain is a study of blood T cell repertoires in COVID-19. Method: immunoSEQ multiplex PCR; TCRdb's copy keeps in-frame clones and lacks some. The sample lists a few hundred thousand clones, approximately 90% occurring once. This CDR3 comprises 15 residues. V shed 3 bases, J shed 5 bases, and the junction held 7 bases outside the gene matches. CDR1 is LNHDA, CDR2 SQIVND, per germline (reference sequence). The clonotype originates from a woman aged 50 to 65 who had recovered from COVID-19. This rearrangement joins TRBV19 to TRBJ2-3; 8 bases line up with TRBD2. The sample taken for sequencing was peripheral blood. CDR3 protein: CASSIRGGREDTQYF. Here the CDR3 DNA reads TGTGCCAGTAGTATCCGGGGGGGCCGGGAAGATACGCAGTATTTT.